This passage covers 28 T cell receptor beta chains from one sample sequenced in a study of control samples from healthy donors and cancer patients (TCRdb year 2020). The protocol used for the library was the immunoSEQ multiplex PCR assay. The source is immuneACCESS, and TCRdb retained only in-frame sequences with V and J called. Part of the clones is not carried over; for the studies checked, unresolved V genes explain less than half of this, and the remainder is unexplained. The sample profile shows around 100,000 clones; around 88% of them were found once. The ten biggest clones cover more than 7% of the sample. Sequencing was carried out using blood. The receptors come from a man between 25 and 39 years old in good health.

The gene calls are TRBV12-3 or TRBV12-4 and TRBJ2-1; TRBD1 is a possible D gene (6 bases). The CDR3 extends over 12 amino acids. V was shortened by 4 bases and J by 7 bases, with 8 bases between the two germline ends. The CDR3 loop reads CASSSDSNEQFF. The CDR3 DNA sequence: TGTGCCAGCAGTTCGGACAGTAATGAGCAGTTCTTC.

This rearrangement joins TRBV7-2 to TRBJ2-5; D ambiguous. This CDR3 spans 14 amino acids. V was cut by 10 bases and J by 0 bases, with 15 bases left in between. CDR1 is SGHTA, CDR2 FQGNSA, per germline. The CDR3 DNA follows: TGTGCCACCGGGCGCGGATTTCACCAAGAGACCCAGTACTTC. It encodes CATGRGFHQETQYF.

This chain links TRBV18 with TRBJ1-5, with TRBD1 matching over 8 bases. The germline V gene has CDR1 KGHSH and CDR2 LQKENI. The CDR3 spans 15 residues. J gave up 7 bases and V 3 bases, and 8 bases lay outside the gene matches. CDR3 in amino acids: CASSPGQELPQPQHF. CDR3 DNA sequence: TGTGCCAGCTCACCGGGACAGGAACTACCGCAGCCCCAGCATTTT.

The chain recombines TRBV18 with TRBJ1-2; D call uncertain. The V gene's germline CDR1 is KGHSH and CDR2 LQKENI. Trimming took 2 bases from V and 4 from J, leaving 11 bases between them. The CDR3 totals 14 residues. The CDR3: CASSPARDTYGYTF. CDR3 DNA: TGTGCCAGCTCACCAGCTCGAGATACCTATGGCTACACCTTC.

V gene TRBV16 combines with J gene TRBJ2-2, with TRBD2 matching 10 bases. With V trimmed by 5 bases and J by 4 bases, 7 bases remained unmatched. The CDR3 is 16 residues long. Germline CDR1 reads KGHSY; CDR2 reads FQNENV. CDR3 amino acids: CASSEASGSPTGELFF. CDR3 in DNA: TGTGCCAGCAGCGAGGCTAGCGGGAGCCCCACCGGGGAGCTGTTTTTT.

V usage is TRBV6-5 and J usage is TRBJ2-1; D is unresolved. Deletions cut 6 bases from V and 0 bases from J, with 12 bases between. Germline CDR1 reads MNHEY; CDR2 reads SVGAGI. CDR3 length equals 15 residues. The CDR3 bases are TGTGCCAGCAGCCTCGGCCGCAGCTCCTACAATGAGCAGTTCTTC. It codes for CASSLGRSSYNEQFF.

This chain uses TRBV9 with TRBJ2-1; D remains unclear. With 4 bases removed from V and 10 bases from J, the gap between germline ends came to 9 bases. Germline values: CDR1 SGDLS, CDR2 YYNGEE. The CDR3 is 11 amino acids. The CDR3 loop is CASSSSLEQFF. The CDR3 nucleotides read TGTGCCAGCAGCTCCAGTCTAGAGCAGTTCTTC.

In this sample, this clone turned up once. At one end, the junction sequence differs from germline, possibly due to a read error. This sequence joins TRBV27 and TRBJ1-6; 9 nucleotides line up with TRBD1. Germline V gene lookup returns CDR1 MNHEY and CDR2 SMNVEV (reference sequence). The CDR3 sequence is 16 residues long. Here the CDR3 DNA reads TGTGCCAGCAGTATGGGGGGACAGGGTTATAGTTCACCCCTCCACTTT. Translation gives CASSMGGQGYSSPLHF.

V usage is TRBV12-5 and J usage is TRBJ2-2; TRBD2 might be the D (5 bases). V lost 1 base and J 2 bases, leaving 29 bases between the germline ends. CDR1 is LGHNT, CDR2 FRNRAP, per germline. The CDR3 extends over 22 amino acids. The CDR3 region is CASGLDPGRGLSGRVNTGELFF. CDR3 DNA: TGTGCTAGTGGTTTGGACCCAGGACGGGGTCTTTCGGGCCGAGTTAACACCGGGGAGCTGTTTTTT.

The chain employs TRBV2 and TRBJ2-5; 7 bases agree with TRBD1. The V and J ends lost 8 bases and 5 bases, in that order; junction bases with no gene match: 2. This CDR3 has 11 amino acids. Looked up from germline, CDR1 is SNHLY and CDR2 is FYNNEI. In DNA, the CDR3 is TGTGCCAGCGAGGGGGCCGAGACCCAGTACTTC. It specifies CASEGAETQYF.

The V call is TRBV27, the J call TRBJ2-1; 8 nucleotides match TRBD1. Losses at the gene ends were 8 bases for V and 6 bases for J; bases not matched to a gene: 15. Germline loops: CDR1 MNHEY, CDR2 SMNVEV (reference sequence). The CDR3 sequence is 16 residues long. CDR3 sequence reads: CASFSFGGQGVNEQFF. DNA of the CDR3: TGTGCCAGCTTCTCTTTCGGCGGACAGGGAGTCAATGAGCAGTTCTTC.

V and J are TRBV5-1 and TRBJ2-7, with a weak D call TRBD2 (6 bases). The CDR3 runs 15 residues. Trimming removed 3 bases at V and 3 bases at J, with 16 bases between. Germline V gene lookup returns CDR1 SGHRS and CDR2 YFSETQ. In DNA form, the CDR3 reads TGCGCCAGCAGCTGGATCCGGGAGTATAACTACGAGCAGTACGTC. The encoded protein is CASSWIREYNYEQYV.

The chain couples TRBV3-1 (or the pseudogene TRBV3-2) to TRBJ2-7; D perhaps matches TRBD2 (7 bases). The length of the CDR3 is 15 residues. Germline V CDR1 and CDR2: LGHDT, YNNKEL (reference sequence). V was trimmed by 3 bases and J by 3 bases, leaving 15 bases between them. The CDR3 loop is CASSQGGLADYEQYF. In DNA, the CDR3 is TGTGCCAGCAGCCAGGGGGGGCTAGCGGACTACGAGCAGTACTTC.

The gene calls are TRBV7-2 and TRBJ1-1; D ambiguous. Germline V gene lookup returns CDR1 SGHTA and CDR2 FQGNSA. The CDR3 contains 14 residues. Between the trimmed V and J ends, which lost 3 bases and 1 base, there was a span of 9 bases. The CDR3 nucleotides are TGTGCCAGCAGCTTTGGTGGAGCGAACACTGAAGCTTTCTTT. Translating it yields CASSFGGANTEAFF.

The rearrangement joins TRBV27 to TRBJ2-1; no definite D call. Trimming cost V 0 bases and J 10 bases, with 10 bases left between them. The CDR3 contains 13 residues. CDR1 and CDR2 from the germline V gene are MNHEY and SMNVEV (reference sequence). Here the CDR3 DNA reads TGTGCCAGCAGTTTATCGAGGTTGGGGGAGCAGTTCTTC. Amino acids: CASSLSRLGEQFF.

The chain joins TRBV11-2 to TRBJ1-1, with 11 bases that match TRBD1. The germline gives CDR1 SGHAT, CDR2 FQNNGV. This CDR3 has 14 amino acids. V dropped 3 bases and J dropped 5; count of bases not matched to a gene: 2. The CDR3, as DNA: TGTGCCAGCAGCTTGGACAGGGGGCGGACTGAAGCTTTCTTT. This sequence encodes CASSLDRGRTEAFF.

The V call is TRBV19, the J call TRBJ1-4; a weak D match, TRBD1 (5 bases). The V gene lost 7 bases and the J gene lost 6 bases, with 15 bases spanning the gap. This CDR3 is built from 14 residues. Germline values: CDR1 LNHDA, CDR2 SQIVND (reference sequence). CDR3 coding DNA: TGTGCCAGTAAGGATTTCAAGACAGATGAAAAACTGTTTTTT. This encodes CASKDFKTDEKLFF.

The table lists this clone with a count of one. The same CDR3 can be traced to other DNA sequences in this sample. The V and J genes are TRBV10-1 and TRBJ2-3; no definite D call. Germline CDR1 and CDR2: WNHNN and SYGVQD (reference sequence). V was shortened by 2 bases and J by 6 bases, with 9 bases between the two germline ends. The CDR3 extends over 13 amino acids. CDR3 sequence (DNA): TGCGCCAGCAGTGAGAACTATTACGATACGCAGTATTTT. This codes for CASSENYYDTQYF.

The rearrangement joins TRBV5-1 to TRBJ1-3; D gene uncertain. V was trimmed by 0 bases and J by 4 bases, leaving 11 bases between them. CDR3 length equals 15 residues. CDR1 is SGHRS, CDR2 YFSETQ, per germline. This chain's CDR3 is CASSLEPGKGNTIYF. CDR3 DNA: TGCGCCAGCAGCTTGGAACCGGGCAAAGGAAACACCATATATTTT.

This chain uses TRBV18 with TRBJ1-1; D may be TRBD1 (5 bases). The CDR3 contains 14 residues. Germline CDR1 reads KGHSH; CDR2 reads LQKENI. V dropped 3 bases and J dropped 5 bases, with 13 bases sitting between them. CDR3 protein: CASSPAAGSTEAFF. CDR3 nucleotide sequence: TGTGCCAGCTCACCGGCGGCAGGGAGTACTGAAGCTTTCTTT.

CDR3 in amino acids: CASSLSLLAGVDTQYF. The CDR3 nucleotides are TGTGCCAGCAGCCTCAGTTTGCTAGCGGGAGTAGATACGCAGTATTTT. This rearrangement joins TRBV6-2 or TRBV6-3 to TRBJ2-3; 10 nucleotides align to TRBD2. Trimming took 6 bases from V and 5 from J; bases not matched to a gene: 11. CDR3 length equals 16 residues. Germline CDR1 reads MNHEY; CDR2 reads SVGEGT.

A remark on this clone: The same CDR3 arises from other DNA sequences in this sample as well. The rearrangement uses TRBV30 and TRBJ2-5; D is unresolved. CDR3 length: 12 amino acids. CDR1 is GTSNPN, CDR2 SVGIG, per germline (reference sequence). The V gene lost 1 base and the J gene lost 5 bases, with 8 bases spanning the gap. The CDR3 is CAWSGPWETQYF. The CDR3 DNA reads as TGTGCCTGGAGTGGGCCTTGGGAGACCCAGTACTTC. The whole variable domain, filled in from reference TRBV30 and TRBJ2-5, reads SQTIHQWPATLVQPVGSPLSLECTVEGTSNPNLYWYRQAAGRGLQLLFYSVGIGQISSEVPQNLSASRPQDRQFILSSKKLLLSDSGFYLCAWSGPWETQYFGPGTRLLVL.

J is TRBJ1-3 and V is TRBV6-5; no clear D. Per the germline V gene, CDR1 is MNHEY and CDR2 is SVGAGI. There are 16 residues in the CDR3. Deletions cut 2 bases from V and 5 bases from J, with 16 bases between. CDR3: CASSYEAQGLRNTIYF. The CDR3 DNA sequence: TGTGCCAGCAGTTACGAAGCACAAGGCCTAAGAAACACCATATATTTT.

The chain uses TRBV5-1 and TRBJ2-3; D may be TRBD1 or TRBD2 (5 bases each). The CDR3 covers 17 residues. Trimming left V 5 bases short and J 2 bases short, with 21 bases between. Looked up from germline, CDR1 is SGHRS and CDR2 is YFSETQ. The CDR3 sequence is CASRRGSGPGNTDTQYF. For the CDR3, the DNA is TGCGCCAGCAGAAGGGGCAGCGGCCCCGGCAACACAGATACGCAGTATTTT. The full variable domain, rest sourced from reference TRBV5-1 and TRBJ2-3, is KAGVTQTPRYLIKTRGQQVTLSCSPISGHRSVSWYQQTPGQGLQFLFEYFSETQRNKGNFPGRFSGRQFSNSRSEMNVSTLELGDSALYLCASRRGSGPGNTDTQYFGPGTRLTVL.

CDR3 sequence reads: CAWSRVGVSGNTIYF. CDR3 DNA sequence: TGTGCCTGGAGTAGGGTCGGGGTGTCTGGAAACACCATATATTTT. The chain recombines TRBV30 with TRBJ1-3; D gene unclear. The V end lost 2 bases, the J end lost 1 base, and 12 bases lay between the germline ends. The length of the CDR3 is 15 residues. Germline CDR1 is GTSNPN and CDR2 is SVGIG (reference sequence).

The chain uses TRBV3-1 (or the pseudogene TRBV3-2) and TRBJ2-2; the match to TRBD2 covers 8 bases. Germline V CDR1 and CDR2: LGHDT, YNNKEL (reference sequence). The junction had 12 bases not matched to a gene; V was cut back by 4 bases and J by 5 bases. CDR3 length: 17 amino acids. CDR3 coding DNA: TGTGCCAGCAGCCCTCCAAGCGGGAGCCCAGGGACCGGGGAGCTGTTTTTT. It encodes CASSPPSGSPGTGELFF.

The chain combines TRBV12-3 or TRBV12-4 with TRBJ1-2; 8 positions agree with TRBD1. The CDR3 runs 13 residues. After removal of 7 bases from V and 5 bases from J, the junction contained 6 bases not matched to a gene. The CDR3 sequence: CASTRDRTYGYTF. The CDR3 coding sequence is TGTGCCAGCACCCGGGACAGGACTTATGGCTACACCTTC.

The V gene is TRBV3-1 (or the pseudogene TRBV3-2), the J gene TRBJ2-7; D call uncertain. V was pared by 0 bases and J by 0 bases, with 12 bases between. The CDR3 contains 16 residues. Germline assignment: CDR1 LGHDT and CDR2 YNNKEL (reference sequence). The CDR3 loop is CASSQDSSVPSYEQYF. CDR3 in DNA: TGTGCCAGCAGCCAAGATTCAAGCGTACCCTCCTACGAGCAGTACTTC.